These T cell receptor beta chains were read from a single sample in a study of blood T cell repertoires in COVID-19. The method was immunoSEQ multiplex PCR; TCRdb's version includes in-frame clones alone and lacks a portion of them. The repertoire holds tens of thousands of clones, approximately 89% seen once, with roughly 4.6% in the top ten. The sequencing input was peripheral blood. These receptors were obtained from a man at least 80 years old with acute or convalescent COVID-19. Each CDR3 is given with its conserved first and last residue. D genes are given only for firm matches. Clone size is stated in some rows and not others, as once, few, many or a class when expanded.

clone_size	v_call	d_call	j_call	cdr3_aa	cdr3_nt
-	TRBV11-3	-	TRBJ2-7	CASSLGGISSYEQYF	TGTGCCAGCAGCTTAGGAGGGATCAGCTCCTACGAGCAGTACTTC
-	TRBV18	TRBD1	TRBJ1-1	CASSLGQGASTEAFF	TGTGCCAGCTCATTAGGACAGGGGGCAAGCACTGAAGCTTTCTTT
-	TRBV6-5	TRBD1	TRBJ1-1	CASSIGQGTEAFF	TGTGCCAGCAGTATCGGACAGGGGACTGAAGCTTTCTTT
few	TRBV28	-	TRBJ2-1	CASRKGQGVAGGPLYNEQFF	TGTGCCAGCAGAAAAGGACAGGGGGTAGCGGGAGGACCTTTATACAATGAGCAGTTCTTC
-	TRBV5-1	TRBD1	TRBJ1-5	CASSSPDRFPLPNQPQHF	TGCGCCAGCAGCTCCCCGGACAGGTTCCCATTACCCAATCAGCCCCAGCATTTT
-	TRBV6-5	-	TRBJ2-2	CASSYQSYTGELFF	TGTGCCAGCAGTTACCAAAGCTACACCGGGGAGCTGTTTTTT
-	TRBV5-1	TRBD1	TRBJ1-3	CASSLPGQASGNTIYF	TGCGCCAGCAGCTTGCCCGGACAGGCCTCTGGAAACACCATATATTTT
-	TRBV28	-	TRBJ2-2	CASSLSASGTGELFF	TGTGCCAGCAGTTTATCGGCGAGCGGCACCGGGGAGCTGTTTTTT
-	TRBV11-2	-	TRBJ1-1	CASTQGFPSTEAFF	TGTGCCAGCACCCAGGGCTTTCCAAGCACTGAAGCTTTCTTT
-	TRBV11-3	TRBD1	TRBJ1-5	CASSFPKEGAGQPQHF	TGTGCCAGCAGCTTCCCCAAAGAGGGGGCTGGGCAGCCCCAGCATTTT
-	TRBV19	-	TRBJ2-7	CASRRERFSYEQYF	TGTGCCAGTAGGAGGGAGCGTTTCTCCTACGAGCAGTACTTC
-	TRBV20-1	-	TRBJ1-1	CSAEMGAEAFF	TGCAGTGCTGAAATGGGCGCTGAAGCTTTCTTT
many	TRBV3-1/TRBV3-2	-	TRBJ1-5	CASSSDRNSNQPQHF	TGTGCCAGCAGCTCCGACAGAAATAGCAATCAGCCCCAGCATTTT
-	TRBV27	TRBD1	TRBJ2-1	CASSLSWTGASYNEQFF	TGTGCCAGCAGTTTATCTTGGACAGGGGCCTCCTACAATGAGCAGTTCTTC
few	TRBV4-3	TRBD2	TRBJ2-1	CASSRPALAGMDEQFF	TGCGCCAGCAGCCGACCGGCGCTAGCGGGGATGGATGAGCAGTTCTTC
-	TRBV5-1	TRBD2	TRBJ2-7	CASSPPGGNEQYF	TGCGCCAGCAGCCCACCGGGAGGAAACGAGCAGTACTTC
-	TRBV2	TRBD1	TRBJ2-1	CASSARDRVPNEQFF	TGTGCCAGCAGTGCCCGGGACAGGGTCCCCAATGAGCAGTTCTTC
-	TRBV7-2	-	TRBJ1-2	CASSFGSANYGYTF	TGTGCCAGCAGCTTTGGCAGCGCTAACTATGGCTACACCTTC
-	TRBV29-1	TRBD2	TRBJ2-3	CSVGLASSTDTQYF	TGCAGCGTTGGACTAGCGTCTAGCACAGATACGCAGTATTTT
-	TRBV6-6	-	TRBJ1-1	CASSGQLAANTEAFF	TGTGCCAGCAGCGGACAGTTAGCCGCGAACACTGAAGCTTTCTTT
-	TRBV7-2	TRBD1	TRBJ1-2	CASSSQFRGTGLRYGYTF	TGTGCCAGCAGCTCCCAATTTAGAGGGACAGGGCTTAGGTATGGCTACACCTTC
-	TRBV10-1	TRBD2	TRBJ2-5	CASSESGRIETQYF	TGCGCCAGCAGTGAAAGCGGGAGGATTGAGACCCAGTACTTC
-	TRBV29-1	-	TRBJ2-1	CSADREVAGNEQFF	TGCAGCGCGGATAGGGAGGTAGCCGGCAATGAGCAGTTCTTC
-	TRBV7-9	TRBD2	TRBJ2-1	CASSSFSGGPSEQFF	TGTGCCAGCAGCTCTTTTAGCGGGGGCCCCTCTGAGCAGTTCTTC
once	TRBV27	TRBD2	TRBJ2-7	CASRKREGRSYEQYF	TGTGCCAGCAGGAAGCGGGAGGGCCGATCCTACGAGCAGTACTTC
-	TRBV10-3	TRBD1	TRBJ1-1	CAISEAPDRANTEAFF	TGTGCCATCAGTGAGGCGCCCGACAGGGCGAACACTGAAGCTTTCTTT